A single sample gave rise to the 28 T cell receptor beta chains below, sequenced in a study of blood T cell repertoires in COVID-19. Produced via immunoSEQ multiplex PCR; TCRdb's table is partial and in-frame only. The sample has about 97,000 clones; 87% are singletons. The specimen was peripheral blood. The receptors stem from a human donor in a cohort sampled during active COVID-19.

The genes are TRBV24-1 and TRBJ1-2; 10 positions agree with TRBD1. The CDR3 is 13 residues long. V dropped 9 bases and J dropped 6; count of bases not matched to a gene: 6. In germline, CDR1 is KGHDR, CDR2 SFDVKD. CDR3 DNA sequence: TGTGCCACCCGACAGGGGGCGCAGGATGGCTACACCTTC. Its protein product is CATRQGAQDGYTF.

The CDR3 spells CASSLGSGGTEAFF. CDR3 coding DNA: TGTGCCAGCAGCTTAGGCTCCGGGGGGACTGAAGCTTTCTTT. The V and J genes are TRBV7-9 and TRBJ1-1; the D gene is possibly TRBD1 (5 bases). This CDR3 is 14 amino acids long. Germline-derived CDR1 and CDR2 are SEHNR and FQNEAQ (reference sequence). V gave up 1 base and J gave up 5 bases, with 11 bases separating them.

This clone was counted a single time. The chain links TRBV18 to TRBJ2-1; tentatively, D is TRBD1 (5 bases). Trimming cost V 1 base and J 0 bases, with 10 bases left between them. CDR1 and CDR2 from the germline V gene are KGHSH and LQKENI. The CDR3 runs to 16 residues. The CDR3 spells CASSPRTGFSYNEQFF. The CDR3 DNA follows: TGTGCCAGCTCACCACGAACAGGCTTCTCCTACAATGAGCAGTTCTTC.

This sequence joins TRBV30 and TRBJ1-2, with 9 bases matching TRBD1. Germline CDR1 is GTSNPN and CDR2 is SVGIG (reference sequence). This CDR3 has 15 residues. V gave up 6 bases and J gave up 4 bases; unmatched junction bases: 12. The CDR3 DNA reads as TGTGCCTGCAACCGGGACAGGGCCTTCCTCTATGGCTACACCTTC. Protein: CACNRDRAFLYGYTF. The full variable domain, in which reference TRBV30 and TRBJ1-2 provide the parts outside the CDR3, is SQTIHQWPATLVQPVGSPLSLECTVEGTSNPNLYWYRQAAGRGLQLLFYSVGIGQISSEVPQNLSASRPQDRQFILSSKKLLLSDSGFYLCACNRDRAFLYGYTFGSGTRLTVV.

The rearrangement joins TRBV19 to TRBJ2-1; 7 positions match TRBD2. Losses at the gene ends were 5 bases for V and 11 bases for J; bases not matched to a gene: 6. The CDR3 contains 12 residues. Germline CDR1 reads LNHDA; CDR2 reads SQIVND (reference sequence). The CDR3 region is CASSWGGGKQFF. CDR3 in DNA: TGTGCCAGTAGTTGGGGGGGTGGGAAGCAGTTCTTC.

This chain links TRBV5-6 with TRBJ1-2; TRBD1 matches at 8 bases. The CDR3 is 13 residues long. The germline V gene has CDR1 SGHDT and CDR2 YYEEEE. The trim removed 3 bases at V and 8 bases at J, leaving 6 bases unmatched. The CDR3 nucleotides read TGTGCCAGCAGCTGGCAGGGGGCGCGAGGCTACACCTTC. Translated, it gives CASSWQGARGYTF.

The V call is TRBV3-1 (or the pseudogene TRBV3-2), the J call TRBJ1-2, with TRBD1 matching 10 bases. This CDR3 has 14 residues. Germline V gene data show CDR1 as LGHDT and CDR2 as YNNKEL (reference sequence). The J segment lost 3 bases and the V segment lost 6 bases, leaving 4 bases of the junction unmatched. The chain's CDR3 is CASSTGTGDYGYTF. The CDR3 DNA is TGTGCCAGCAGTACCGGGACAGGGGACTATGGCTACACCTTC.

The rearrangement joins TRBV7-2 to TRBJ1-4; TRBD1 matches 8 bases. Germline CDR1 SGHTA, CDR2 FQGNSA. Trimming removed 3 bases from V and 8 bases from J; junction bases left unmatched: 5. The CDR3 consists of 14 residues. As DNA, the CDR3 is TGTGCCAGCAGCTTTCAGGGGGCGGGAGAAAAACTGTTTTTT. It codes for CASSFQGAGEKLFF.

The gene calls are TRBV27 and TRBJ1-1; 8 nucleotides match TRBD1. Germline V gene data show CDR1 as MNHEY and CDR2 as SMNVEV (reference sequence). The CDR3 extends over 15 amino acids. After removal of 5 bases from V and 2 bases from J, the junction contained 7 bases not matched to a gene. CDR3 in amino acids: CASSQGTGGNTEAFF. CDR3 DNA: TGTGCCAGCAGTCAAGGGACAGGTGGTAACACTGAAGCTTTCTTT.

This chain connects TRBV5-4 to TRBJ2-1; a possible D gene is TRBD1 (6 bases). Trimming removed 3 bases from V and 0 bases from J, with 7 bases in between. CDR1 is SGHNT, CDR2 YYREEE, per germline (reference sequence). CDR3 length equals 14 residues. CDR3 residues: CASSSGASYNEQFF. CDR3 nucleotides: TGTGCCAGCAGCTCAGGGGCCTCCTACAATGAGCAGTTCTTC.

The chain couples TRBV27 to TRBJ1-5, with TRBD1 matching over 9 bases. Trimming removed 5 bases from V and 6 bases from J; junction bases left unmatched: 8. This CDR3 contains 15 residues. Germline CDR1 MNHEY, CDR2 SMNVEV (reference sequence). This CDR3 reads CASSPSYRGRQPQHF. The DNA for the CDR3 is TGTGCCAGCAGTCCATCTTACAGGGGGCGTCAGCCCCAGCATTTT.

V usage is TRBV6-1 and J usage is TRBJ1-5, with a possible D match to TRBD1 (6 bases). CDR3 length equals 16 residues. Trimming stripped 2 bases from V and 0 bases from J, with 11 bases between. Germline CDR1 reads MNHNS; CDR2 reads SASEGT. This chain's CDR3 is CASSERTVPSNQPQHF. CDR3 nucleotide sequence: TGTGCCAGCAGTGAAAGGACAGTCCCTAGCAATCAGCCCCAGCATTTT.

The chain uses TRBV30 and TRBJ2-6; D perhaps matches TRBD1 (6 bases). Germline lookup yields CDR1 GTSNPN and CDR2 SVGIG (reference sequence). V lost 6 bases and J lost 1, with 16 bases in between. CDR3 length equals 16 residues. Here the CDR3 reads CACDEGHTSGANVLTF. CDR3 sequence (DNA): TGTGCCTGTGACGAGGGACATACGTCTGGGGCCAACGTCCTGACTTTC. The whole variable domain, filled in from reference TRBV30 and TRBJ2-6, reads SQTIHQWPATLVQPVGSPLSLECTVEGTSNPNLYWYRQAAGRGLQLLFYSVGIGQISSEVPQNLSASRPQDRQFILSSKKLLLSDSGFYLCACDEGHTSGANVLTFGAGSRLTVL.

The genes are TRBV5-1 and TRBJ1-1; D is unresolved. Trimming shortened V by 1 base and J by 6 bases, and 13 bases separated the two germline ends. The CDR3 covers 14 residues. Germline-derived CDR1 and CDR2 are SGHRS and YFSETQ. The CDR3 bases are TGCGCCAGCAGCTTGAACGTCGGGGTCCCTGAAGCTTTCTTT. It codes for CASSLNVGVPEAFF.

The J gene is TRBJ1-3, the V gene TRBV30; no clear D gene. Germline V CDR1 and CDR2: GTSNPN, SVGIG (reference sequence). The CDR3 is 16 amino acids. The V end was cut by 1 base, the J end by 0 bases, with 13 bases between. The CDR3 here is CAWSADLLLSGNTIYF. CDR3 sequence (DNA): TGTGCCTGGAGTGCCGACTTACTGCTCTCTGGAAACACCATATATTTT.

V is TRBV4-3 and J is TRBJ2-1; D is undetermined. Per the germline V gene, CDR1 is LGHNA and CDR2 is YSLEER. Trimming left V 1 base short and J 11 bases short, with 12 bases between. This CDR3 has 13 residues. The CDR3 DNA follows: TGCGCCAGCAGCCAAGGCCAAGCGCCCAAGCAGTTCTTC. This encodes CASSQGQAPKQFF.

The V and J genes are TRBV5-1 and TRBJ2-7; 9 bases are a match to TRBD2. CDR3 length equals 14 residues. V dropped 5 bases and J dropped 4; count of bases not matched to a gene: 7. The V gene's germline CDR1 is SGHRS and CDR2 YFSETQ. CDR3 sequence: CASRPPAGGYEQYF. CDR3 coding DNA: TGCGCCAGCAGGCCCCCAGCGGGAGGATACGAGCAGTACTTC.

This chain joins TRBV4-1 and TRBJ2-1; 14 bases are a match to TRBD2. Looked up from germline, CDR1 is MGHRA and CDR2 is YSYEKL. The CDR3 is 17 residues long. V lost 1 base, J lost 2 bases, and 1 base stayed unmatched. The CDR3 sequence: CASSQGLAGGTYNEQFF. CDR3 in DNA: TGCGCCAGCAGCCAAGGACTAGCGGGAGGGACCTACAATGAGCAGTTCTTC.

The V call is TRBV4-1, the J call TRBJ2-3; 13 bases agree with TRBD2. Germline V gives CDR1 MGHRA, CDR2 YSYEKL. The length of the CDR3 is 19 residues. J lost 2 bases, V lost 2 bases, and 10 bases had no gene match. CDR3 sequence reads: CASSQKRGLAGTTTDTQYF. In nucleotides, the CDR3 is TGCGCCAGCAGCCAAAAGAGGGGACTAGCGGGGACAACCACAGATACGCAGTATTTT.

V usage is TRBV18 and J usage is TRBJ2-1, with 7 bases identical to TRBD2. The germline V gene encodes CDR1 KGHSH and CDR2 LQKENI. Trimming removed 3 bases from V and 4 bases from J; junction bases left unmatched: 6. This CDR3 has 15 residues. CDR3 coding DNA: TGTGCCAGCTCACCTCCGAGCGGGGATTACAATGAGCAGTTCTTC. Translated, it gives CASSPPSGDYNEQFF. Variable domain in full (rest from reference TRBV18 and TRBJ2-1): NAGVMQNPRHLVRRRGQEARLRCSPMKGHSHVYWYRQLPEEGLKFMVYLQKENIIDESGMPKERFSAEFPKEGPSILRIQQVVRGDSAAYFCASSPPSGDYNEQFFGPGTRLTVL.

The chain has TRBV30 and TRBJ2-7; 8 bases match TRBD1. From germline, CDR1 is GTSNPN and CDR2 SVGIG (reference sequence). The V gene end was trimmed by 4 bases and the J gene end by 5 bases; junction bases not matched to a gene: 7. CDR3 length: 13 amino acids. The CDR3, as DNA: TGTGCCTGGACCCCCGACAGGGGACACGAGCAGTACTTC. Its protein is CAWTPDRGHEQYF.

CDR3 amino acids: CASSLGTTYNEQFF. The CDR3 bases are TGTGCCAGCTCACTCGGGACAACCTACAATGAGCAGTTCTTC. The gene calls are TRBV18 and TRBJ2-1; D is possibly TRBD1 (6 bases). The germline CDR1 and CDR2 sequences are KGHSH and LQKENI. The V end lost 4 bases, the J end lost 2 bases, and 9 bases lay between the germline ends. This CDR3 has 14 amino acids.

This rearrangement joins TRBV6-5 to TRBJ2-5; a possible D gene is TRBD1 (6 bases). Germline CDR1 MNHEY, CDR2 SVGAGI. V lost 6 bases and J lost 8, with 13 bases in between. The CDR3 loop spans 12 amino acids. CDR3 in DNA: TGTGCCAGCAGGGACAGTGAAGTAACCCAGTACTTC. Translating it yields CASRDSEVTQYF.

The V and J genes are TRBV28 and TRBJ2-7; D is unclear. The V and J ends lost 3 bases and 4 bases respectively, with 10 bases between them. The CDR3 consists of 13 residues. Germline V CDR1 and CDR2: MDHEN, SYDVKM. CDR3 sequence reads: CASSLLHGYEQYF. DNA of the CDR3: TGTGCCAGCAGTTTGTTGCACGGTTACGAGCAGTACTTC.

The chain couples TRBV7-2 to TRBJ1-2; 8 bases are a match to TRBD1. The germline CDR1 and CDR2 sequences are SGHTA and FQGNSA. The length of the CDR3 is 13 residues. V trimming: 6 bases; J trimming: 3 bases; junction bases outside the gene matches: 3. CDR3 DNA sequence: TGTGCCAGCAGGCCAGGGGGCGACTATGGCTACACCTTC. The encoded protein is CASRPGGDYGYTF.

As DNA, the CDR3 is TGTGCCAGCAGTTACTCGGGGGCCTCTGGAAACACCATATATTTT. Protein sequence: CASSYSGASGNTIYF. The V call is TRBV6-5, the J call TRBJ1-3; D is possibly TRBD1 (6 bases). V dropped 0 bases and J dropped 0 bases, with 6 bases sitting between them. This CDR3 is 15 amino acids long. Germline-derived CDR1 and CDR2 are MNHEY and SVGAGI.

The table lists this clone with a few counts. The chain employs TRBV28 and TRBJ1-6; 7 bases align to TRBD1. The CDR3 is 17 amino acids. Germline CDR1 reads MDHEN; CDR2 reads SYDVKM. Trimming took 4 bases from V and 8 from J; bases not matched to a gene: 14. For the CDR3, the DNA is TGTGCCAGCAGTTCACCCCGACAGGGCCCTCGGGATTCACCCCTCCACTTT. This gives the protein CASSSPRQGPRDSPLHF.

This clone has just one count. The chain is built from TRBV11-1 and TRBJ2-2, with D tentatively TRBD1 (5 bases). Looked up from germline, CDR1 is SGHAT and CDR2 is FQDESV (reference sequence). The CDR3 consists of 14 residues. Deletions cut 5 bases from V and 5 bases from J, with 12 bases between. CDR3 DNA sequence: TGTGCCAGCAGCGTTCCCCCAGGGACCGGGGAGCTGTTTTTT. Protein: CASSVPPGTGELFF.